Listed below are T cell receptor beta chains from one sample, sequenced in a study of identical twins. TCRdb analysed the 5' RACE reads with MiXCR anew, one entry per CDR3 protein. The sample records 260,000 or so distinct CDR3 sequences, 7.5% being singletons. The same sample was also used in a study of yellow fever vaccine responses in identical twins.

What was sequenced was CD8+ T cells sorted from blood. These receptors were taken from a woman aged 18-29 years in good health. CDR3s include the opening cysteine and the closing phenylalanine or tryptophan. A D gene is named only where the DNA matches it firmly. Size tells how often a clone was seen (once, few, many) or the class of an expanded clone, and some rows leave it out.

j_call,d_call,clone_size,v_call,cdr3_aa,cdr3_nt
TRBJ2-7,TRBD2,few,TRBV7-2,CASSWHGTSCEQYF,TGTGCCAGCAGCTGGCACGGGACTAGCTGCGAGCAGTACTTC
TRBJ2-7,NA,few,TRBV27,CASSTGPTYEQYF,TGTGCCAGCAGTACCGGGCCTACCTACGAGCAGTACTTC
TRBJ1-6,TRBD1,NA,TRBV15,CATTGLRDSNSPLHF,TGTGCCACCACCGGATTGAGGGACAGTAATTCACCCCTCCACTTT
TRBJ2-1,NA,few,TRBV6-1,CASSPVSLNEQFF,TGTGCCAGCAGTCCCGTTAGTCTCAATGAGCAGTTCTTC
TRBJ1-1,NA,few,TRBV27,CASSLSVGAEAFF,TGTGCCAGCAGTTTATCGGTTGGGGCTGAAGCTTTCTTT
TRBJ2-1,TRBD2,many,TRBV5-6,CASSNSGTSGPSYNEQFF,TGTGCCAGCAGCAACTCCGGGACTAGCGGGCCCTCCTACAATGAGCAGTTCTTC
TRBJ2-3,TRBD1,many,TRBV6-2/TRBV6-3,CASSLTGGGGDTQYF,TGTGCCAGCAGTTTGACAGGGGGCGGGGGAGATACGCAGTATTTT
TRBJ2-7,TRBD2,few,TRBV20-1,CSASGLAGAYEQYF,TGCAGTGCTTCCGGACTAGCGGGAGCCTACGAGCAGTACTTC
TRBJ2-1,NA,many,TRBV7-9,CASSLLSNSYNEQFF,TGTGCCAGCAGCTTATTATCTAACTCCTACAATGAGCAGTTCTTC
TRBJ2-3,NA,few,TRBV10-3,CAISEAGLPDTQYF,TGTGCCATCAGTGAGGCTGGACTCCCAGATACGCAGTATTTT
TRBJ2-5,NA,NA,TRBV20-1,CSARSWEAVPIQTQYF,TGCAGTGCTAGAAGCTGGGAGGCAGTCCCAATACAGACCCAGTACTTC
TRBJ2-5,NA,few,TRBV25-1,CASQGAYQETQYF,TGTGCCAGTCAAGGAGCGTACCAAGAGACCCAGTACTTC
TRBJ2-6,TRBD1,few,TRBV6-1,CASGRDSPFSGANVLTF,TGTGCCAGCGGACGGGACAGTCCCTTCTCTGGGGCCAACGTCCTGACTTTC
TRBJ2-3,TRBD2,NA,TRBV28,CASSLPLGSGGWVDTQYF,TGTGCCAGCAGTTTACCCCTTGGTAGCGGGGGGTGGGTAGATACGCAGTATTTT
TRBJ2-7,NA,NA,TRBV5-1,CASSLTHSNSYEQYF,TGCGCCAGCAGCTTGACCCATTCGAACTCCTACGAGCAGTACTTC
TRBJ2-1,TRBD2,few,TRBV2,CASRPPGLAGGSSYNEQFF,TGTGCCAGCAGGCCGCCGGGACTAGCGGGGGGGAGCTCCTACAATGAGCAGTTCTTC
TRBJ2-5,NA,NA,TRBV6-1,CASSPPEARPQETQYF,TGTGCCAGCAGTCCCCCGGAGGCGAGACCTCAAGAGACCCAGTACTTC
TRBJ2-1,NA,many,TRBV4-1,CASSQAYNEQFF,TGCGCCAGCAGCCAAGCGTACAATGAGCAGTTCTTC
TRBJ2-2,NA,many,TRBV20-1,CSAQTANTGELFF,TGCAGTGCTCAGACAGCGAACACCGGGGAGCTGTTTTTT
TRBJ1-6,TRBD1,many,TRBV5-1,CASSRQGWSSYNSPLHF,TGCGCCAGCAGCAGACAGGGTTGGAGCTCCTATAATTCACCCCTCCACTTT
TRBJ2-7,TRBD2,few,TRBV12-3/TRBV12-4,CASSSGGREGLQWDEQYF,TGTGCCAGCAGTTCTGGGGGGCGGGAGGGGCTACAATGGGACGAGCAGTACTTC
TRBJ2-7,TRBD2,few,TRBV29-1,CSVETSGSGYEQYF,TGCAGCGTTGAGACTAGCGGGTCTGGGTACGAGCAGTACTTC
TRBJ2-7,TRBD1,many,TRBV5-1,CASRTGSGQGVNEQYF,TGCGCCAGCAGAACAGGGTCGGGACAGGGAGTCAACGAGCAGTACTTC
TRBJ2-5,NA,NA,TRBV28,CASSLSREGARETQYF,TGTGCCAGCAGTTTAAGCAGGGAAGGTGCTCGGGAGACCCAGTACTTC
TRBJ1-4,NA,NA,TRBV20-1,CSARLGGPGEKLFF,TGCAGTGCTAGGTTGGGTGGCCCCGGTGAAAAACTGTTTTTT
TRBJ2-1,TRBD2,NA,TRBV5-1,CASSWSGRITYNEQFF,TGCGCCAGCAGCTGGAGCGGGAGGATCACCTACAATGAGCAGTTCTTC
TRBJ2-5,TRBD2,many,TRBV3-1,CASSQDLSLAGQETQYF,TGTGCCAGCAGCCAAGATCTCAGCCTAGCGGGGCAAGAGACCCAGTACTTC
TRBJ2-7,TRBD2,NA,TRBV11-2,CASSSLAGALEQYF,TGTGCCAGCAGCTCTCTAGCGGGAGCTCTCGAGCAGTACTTC
TRBJ2-1,NA,NA,TRBV20-1,CSASSLSIEGVVGEQFF,TGCAGTGCTAGTTCCCTTTCTATTGAGGGAGTCGTGGGTGAGCAGTTCTTC
TRBJ2-5,NA,few,TRBV4-1,CASSRSWGSQETQYF,TGCGCCAGCAGCCGTAGTTGGGGGTCCCAAGAGACCCAGTACTTC
TRBJ2-3,TRBD2,NA,TRBV7-4,CASSFTPGLAGGREQYF,TGTGCCAGCAGCTTTACTCCGGGACTAGCGGGGGGACGCGAACAGTATTTT
TRBJ2-7,NA,many,TRBV15,CATSRGVSVHEQYF,TGTGCCACCAGCAGAGGGGTTTCGGTCCACGAGCAGTACTTC
TRBJ2-7,TRBD2,many,TRBV7-8,CASSSLAGGLYEQYF,TGTGCCAGCAGCTCGCTAGCGGGAGGACTATACGAGCAGTACTTC
TRBJ2-1,TRBD1,few,TRBV7-8,CASSSDRGDEQFF,TGTGCCAGCAGCTCGGACAGGGGCGATGAGCAGTTCTTC
TRBJ2-1,NA,few,TRBV7-9,CASSLRQFDEQFF,TGTGCCAGCAGCCTTAGACAGTTCGATGAGCAGTTCTTC
TRBJ2-5,NA,NA,TRBV6-6,CASSYGRGETQYF,TGTGCCAGCAGTTACGGCCGGGGGGAGACCCAGTACTTC
TRBJ2-1,NA,many,TRBV20-1,CSASSLEQFF,TGCAGTGCTAGCAGCTTGGAGCAGTTCTTC
TRBJ2-1,TRBD2,NA,TRBV29-1,CSVVAGGPDEQFF,TGCAGCGTCGTAGCGGGGGGGCCGGATGAGCAGTTCTTC
TRBJ2-2,NA,NA,TRBV24-1,CATSDPRNEGNTGELFF,TGTGCCACCAGTGATCCGAGAAACGAGGGGAACACCGGGGAGCTGTTTTTT